This TCR beta chain was captured by sequencing in a study of blood T cell repertoires in COVID-19. For the study at large: The United States, Italy and Spain supplied acute and convalescent COVID-19 samples. Sources were T cells, B-cell-depleted T cells, or PBMCs; the material itself was cDNA or gDNA.

Here immunoSEQ multiplex PCR was the method, and the copy in TCRdb shows in-frame clones only, minus some. This sample yields approximately 130,000 clones, of which 86% are seen a single time; around 17% belongs to the top ten. The sample holds a few counts of this clone. The junction had 4 bases not matched to a gene; V was cut back by 3 bases and J by 5 bases. Looked up from germline, CDR1 is KGHDR and CDR2 is SFDVKD. This CDR3 comprises 15 residues. This clonotype originated in a woman aged 45-59 years who had recovered from COVID-19. Specimen: peripheral blood. The chain carries TRBV24-1 and TRBJ2-2; TRBD1 aligns across 8 bases. The chain's CDR3 is CATSDGQGETGELFF. The DNA of the CDR3 is TGTGCCACCAGTGATGGACAGGGAGAGACCGGGGAGCTGTTTTTT.